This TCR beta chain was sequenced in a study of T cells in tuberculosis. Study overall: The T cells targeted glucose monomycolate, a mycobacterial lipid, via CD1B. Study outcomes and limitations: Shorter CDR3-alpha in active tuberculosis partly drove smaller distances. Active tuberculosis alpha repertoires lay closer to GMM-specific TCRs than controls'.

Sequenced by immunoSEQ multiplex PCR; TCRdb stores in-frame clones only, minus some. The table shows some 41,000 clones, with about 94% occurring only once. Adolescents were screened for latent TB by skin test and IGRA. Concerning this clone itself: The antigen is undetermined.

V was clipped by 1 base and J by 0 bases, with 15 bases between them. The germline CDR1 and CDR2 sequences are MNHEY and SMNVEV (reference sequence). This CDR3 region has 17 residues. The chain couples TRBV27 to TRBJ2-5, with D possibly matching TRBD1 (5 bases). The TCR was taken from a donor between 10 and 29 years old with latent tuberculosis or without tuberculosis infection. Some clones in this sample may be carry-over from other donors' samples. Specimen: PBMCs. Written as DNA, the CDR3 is TGTGCCAGCAGTTTATTTTCAGGACACAGGTACCAAGAGACCCAGTACTTC. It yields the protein CASSLFSGHRYQETQYF.